One sample yielded the 21 T cell receptor beta chains listed below, sequenced in a study of cytomegalovirus exposure and HLA in healthy donors. With 60 Vbeta and 13 Jbeta primers, the PCR was carried out. The method was immunoSEQ multiplex PCR; TCRdb's version includes in-frame clones alone and lacks a portion of them. Of approximately 67,000 clones in the sample, over 75% were seen once. The sample was PBMCs. These receptors were collected from a woman aged 25 to 39 in good health and CMV-seropositive.

This chain connects TRBV6-5 to TRBJ1-2, with D possibly matching TRBD1 (5 bases). The CDR3 covers 15 residues. Between the trimmed V and J ends, which lost 0 bases and 1 base, there was a span of 9 bases. Germline CDR1 and CDR2: MNHEY and SVGAGI. CDR3 loop: CASSYSQDNNYGYTF. As DNA, the CDR3 is TGTGCCAGCAGTTACTCGCAGGACAATAACTATGGCTACACCTTC.

This chain uses TRBV5-1 with TRBJ2-7; 7 bases fit TRBD2. The CDR3 sequence is 14 residues long. V lost 0 bases and J lost 3; bases outside the gene matches: 3. Germline CDR1 is SGHRS and CDR2 is YFSETQ. CDR3 sequence: CASSLGDYRYEQYF. CDR3 in DNA: TGCGCCAGCAGCTTGGGGGACTACCGCTACGAGCAGTACTTC.

J is TRBJ2-7 and V is TRBV6-1, with D possibly being TRBD2 (5 bases). CDR3 length equals 13 residues. Germline V gives CDR1 MNHNS, CDR2 SASEGT. V was trimmed by 4 bases and J by 3 bases, leaving 10 bases between them. CDR3 sequence: CASSVGDYYEQYF. The DNA for the CDR3 is TGTGCCAGCAGTGTCGGAGACTACTACGAGCAGTACTTC.

This rearrangement joins TRBV5-1 to TRBJ2-1; TRBD2 agrees at 7 bases. Germline V lookup: CDR1 SGHRS, CDR2 YFSETQ. This CDR3 has 17 amino acids. Unmatched junction bases numbered 7, after V lost 0 bases and J lost 1 base. The CDR3 here is CASSLGLAEGSYNEQFF. DNA for the CDR3: TGCGCCAGCAGCTTGGGTCTAGCGGAAGGGTCCTACAATGAGCAGTTCTTC.

The V gene is TRBV9, the J gene TRBJ2-1, with 7 positions matching TRBD2. Trimming removed 0 bases from V and 8 bases from J; junction bases left unmatched: 5. This CDR3 has 14 amino acids. Germline assignment: CDR1 SGDLS and CDR2 YYNGEE. This CDR3 is CASSVGGGGYEQFF. The CDR3 DNA reads as TGTGCCAGCAGCGTAGGTGGGGGGGGGTATGAGCAGTTCTTC.

V and J are TRBV11-3 and TRBJ2-7; TRBD1 might be the D (5 bases). Germline CDR1 is SGHNT and CDR2 is YENEEA. V lost 1 base to trimming and J lost 4 bases, with 8 bases between them. The CDR3 has 13 residues. For the CDR3, the DNA is TGTGCCAGCAGCTTAGTAGGGGTATACGAGCAGTACTTC. Residues: CASSLVGVYEQYF. The full variable domain, rest sourced from reference TRBV11-3 and TRBJ2-7, is EAGVVQSPRYKIIEKKQPVAFWCNPISGHNTLYWYLQNLGQGPELLIRYENEEAVDDSQLPKDRFSAERLKGVDSTLKIQPAELGDSAVYLCASSLVGVYEQYFGPGTRLTVT.

The chain has TRBV5-1 and TRBJ2-1; 12 bases map to TRBD2. V shed 3 bases, J shed 7 bases, and the junction held 5 bases outside the gene matches. CDR1 and CDR2 (germline): SGHRS, YFSETQ. This CDR3 is 15 amino acids long. CDR3: CASSSTSGSGNEQFF. The CDR3 region has the DNA TGCGCCAGCAGCTCGACTAGCGGGAGTGGGAATGAGCAGTTCTTC.

This clone was seen only once. V is TRBV6-1 and J is TRBJ2-7, with TRBD1 matching 9 bases. CDR3 length: 15 residues. Germline V gene sequence: CDR1 MNHNS, CDR2 SASEGT. The ends lost 6 bases at V and 4 bases at J; junction bases unmatched: 10. The CDR3 reads CASSRGDREIYEQYF. The DNA for the CDR3 is TGTGCCAGCAGCAGGGGGGACAGGGAGATTTACGAGCAGTACTTC.

This chain connects TRBV4-2 to TRBJ2-5, with 9 bases lining up with TRBD2. Unmatched junction bases numbered 7, after V lost 0 bases and J lost 5 bases. The CDR3 covers 16 residues. Germline loops: CDR1 LGHNA, CDR2 YNFKEQ. CDR3 loop: CASSQERGRVEETQYF. The CDR3, as DNA: TGTGCCAGCAGCCAAGAACGCGGGAGGGTGGAGGAGACCCAGTACTTC.

This chain connects TRBV5-6 to TRBJ2-3; a weak D match, TRBD2 (6 bases). This CDR3 spans 17 amino acids. Germline-derived CDR1 and CDR2 are SGHDT and YYEEEE. V was clipped by 2 bases and J by 2 bases, with 18 bases between them. Here the CDR3 DNA reads TGTGCCAGCAGCTTTTGGCACGGCGCGGGATACACAGATACGCAGTATTTT. Protein sequence: CASSFWHGAGYTDTQYF.

The chain recombines TRBV6-1 with TRBJ2-2; weak D call: TRBD2 (5 bases). Germline V gene sequence: CDR1 MNHNS, CDR2 SASEGT. The CDR3 runs to 17 residues. The V and J ends lost 2 bases and 3 bases respectively, with 16 bases between them. The CDR3 region has the DNA TGTGCCAGCAGTGAAAAAATAGGGAGCGGAGACACCGGGGAGCTGTTTTTT. Translated, it gives CASSEKIGSGDTGELFF.

This chain connects TRBV2 to TRBJ2-7; 9 bases are a match to TRBD2. CDR3 length equals 16 residues. V shed 2 bases and J 3 bases; nucleotides not matched to a gene: 8. Germline V CDR1 and CDR2: SNHLY, FYNNEI. CDR3 amino acids: CASSESPASGIYEQYF. As DNA, the CDR3 is TGTGCCAGCAGTGAATCCCCGGCTAGCGGGATCTACGAGCAGTACTTC.

The V call is TRBV19, the J call TRBJ2-1; possibly TRBD1 for D (7 bases). Trimming cost V 10 bases and J 3 bases, with 13 bases left between them. The CDR3 sequence is 13 residues long. Germline values: CDR1 LNHDA, CDR2 SQIVND (reference sequence). The CDR3 DNA sequence: TGTGCCACCGCGGGACAGCTCTACAATGAGCAGTTCTTC. As protein: CATAGQLYNEQFF.

The chain couples TRBV27 to TRBJ2-1; D may be TRBD1 (6 bases). This CDR3 spans 15 amino acids. V was clipped by 6 bases and J by 4 bases, with 16 bases between them. Germline-derived CDR1 and CDR2 are MNHEY and SMNVEV (reference sequence). CDR3 loop: CASSLDRLKYNEQFF. In DNA form, the CDR3 reads TGTGCCAGCAGCCTTGACAGGCTCAAGTACAATGAGCAGTTCTTC.

There are a few counts of this clone. The V gene is TRBV12-5, the J gene TRBJ2-5; the match to TRBD1 covers 8 bases. The CDR3 is made up of 14 amino acids. Germline lookup yields CDR1 LGHNT and CDR2 FRNRAP. The ends lost 0 bases at V and 4 bases at J; junction bases unmatched: 1. The chain's CDR3 is CASGLVTGVETQYF. The CDR3 bases are TGTGCTAGTGGTTTGGTGACAGGGGTAGAGACCCAGTACTTC.

J is TRBJ2-5 and V is TRBV4-2, with D possibly TRBD2 on 5 matching bases. Germline loops: CDR1 LGHNA, CDR2 YNFKEQ. The ends were cut back, 0 bases at V and 2 bases at J, with 13 bases in the middle. The CDR3 spans 16 residues. CDR3: CASSQDRVSGQETQYF. As DNA, the CDR3 is TGTGCCAGCAGCCAAGATCGGGTCAGCGGTCAAGAGACCCAGTACTTC.

The chain has TRBV5-8 and TRBJ1-4; tentatively, D is TRBD1 (5 bases). There are 13 residues in the CDR3. Trimming took 3 bases from V and 8 from J, leaving 11 bases between them. Germline CDR1 SGHTS, CDR2 YDEGEE. The CDR3 reads CASSWGRREKLFF. CDR3 DNA sequence: TGTGCCAGCAGCTGGGGCAGAAGGGAAAAACTGTTTTTT.

The chain's CDR3 is CASSSGVGEQFF. The CDR3 bases are TGTGCCAGCAGCTCAGGGGTCGGTGAGCAGTTCTTC. The chain links TRBV11-2 to TRBJ2-1, with a possible D match to TRBD1 (6 bases). Trimming left V 4 bases short and J 9 bases short, with 10 bases between. Per germline, CDR1 SGHAT and CDR2 FQNNGV. The CDR3 spans 12 residues.

This chain joins TRBV4-2 and TRBJ1-3, with no clear D. V dropped 0 bases and J dropped 11 bases, with 11 bases sitting between them. There are 13 residues in the CDR3. CDR1 and CDR2 (germline): LGHNA, YNFKEQ. The CDR3 reads CASSQDLDSSIYF. The CDR3 DNA sequence: TGTGCCAGCAGCCAAGATTTAGATTCATCCATATATTTT.

This clone was observed a handful of times. V is TRBV5-4 and J is TRBJ2-1; 12 bases are shared with TRBD2. Per the germline V gene, CDR1 is SGHNT and CDR2 is YYREEE (reference sequence). This CDR3 is 15 amino acids long. Trimming removed 2 bases from V and 7 bases from J; junction bases left unmatched: 4. The CDR3 coding sequence is TGTGCCAGCAGCTTCCGGACTAGCGGGAATAATGAGCAGTTCTTC. Translating it yields CASSFRTSGNNEQFF.

This clone was observed once. The chain uses TRBV27 and TRBJ1-5; TRBD1 agrees at 9 bases. V lost 4 bases and J lost 2; bases outside the gene matches: 3. In germline, CDR1 is MNHEY, CDR2 SMNVEV (reference sequence). This CDR3 is 15 amino acids long. In DNA, the CDR3 is TGTGCCAGCAGTTCAAGACAGGGGGGCAATCAGCCCCAGCATTTT. This encodes CASSSRQGGNQPQHF.